Listed below are T cell receptor beta chains from one sample, sequenced in a study of CD8+CD57+ T cells in acquired aplastic anemia. TCRdb ran MiXCR on the reads and lists one entry per CDR3 protein. The sample shows around 80,000 distinct CDR3 sequences, just over 70% of them seen only once. Sequencing was done on a sample of sorted CD4+, CD8+, or CD8+CD57+ T cells (not recorded which) from PBMCs. These receptors were collected from a human donor with aplastic anemia. Both conserved end residues are part of each CDR3. Each record gives: clone size, D gene, V gene, J gene, CDR3 DNA, CDR3 protein. The D gene is left open where the match is weak. Rows give clone size only sometimes, using once, few, many, or a class for an expanded clone.

clone_size: few
d_call: -
v_call: TRBV24-1
j_call: TRBJ1-2
cdr3_nt: TGTGCCACCAGCCAAGACAGACCTAACTATGGCTACACCTTC
cdr3_aa: CATSQDRPNYGYTF

clone_size: few
d_call: -
v_call: TRBV29-1
j_call: TRBJ2-7
cdr3_nt: TGCAGCGTCGGACAGTCCTACGAGCAGTACTTC
cdr3_aa: CSVGQSYEQYF

clone_size: large
d_call: TRBD1
v_call: TRBV19
j_call: TRBJ2-7
cdr3_nt: TGTGCCAGTAATTGGGGACAGGCAGCGTCCGAGCAGTACTTC
cdr3_aa: CASNWGQAASEQYF

clone_size: few
d_call: -
v_call: TRBV24-1
j_call: TRBJ2-7
cdr3_nt: TGTGCCACCAGTGACCCCTCGGGGTACGAGCAGTACTTC
cdr3_aa: CATSDPSGYEQYF

clone_size: -
d_call: -
v_call: TRBV6-5
j_call: TRBJ2-1
cdr3_nt: TGTGCCAGCAGTTACTCGATGTGGGACGTCGGTGAGCAGTTCTTC
cdr3_aa: CASSYSMWDVGEQFF

clone_size: -
d_call: -
v_call: TRBV5-4
j_call: TRBJ2-2
cdr3_nt: TGTGCCAGCAGCTTGGCGGGTTGGGACACCGGGGAGCTGTTTTTT
cdr3_aa: CASSLAGWDTGELFF

clone_size: few
d_call: -
v_call: TRBV6-1
j_call: TRBJ1-2
cdr3_nt: TGTGCCAGCAGTCGTCAGGGATACTATGGCTACACCTTC
cdr3_aa: CASSRQGYYGYTF

clone_size: -
d_call: -
v_call: TRBV7-9
j_call: TRBJ1-2
cdr3_nt: TGTGCCAGCAGCTTAAATAACTATGGCTACACCTTC
cdr3_aa: CASSLNNYGYTF

clone_size: -
d_call: -
v_call: TRBV5-8
j_call: TRBJ2-3
cdr3_nt: TGTGCCAGCAGCTTGGGATCGGGAGATACGCAGTATTTT
cdr3_aa: CASSLGSGDTQYF

clone_size: once
d_call: -
v_call: TRBV2
j_call: TRBJ2-7
cdr3_nt: TGTGCCAGCAGCCAAGATTGGCGGCCTTACGAGCAGTACTTC
cdr3_aa: CASSQDWRPYEQYF

clone_size: -
d_call: TRBD2
v_call: TRBV7-8
j_call: TRBJ2-3
cdr3_nt: TGTGCCAGCAGCTCCTGGACTAGCGGGGGCTCCACAGATACGCAGTATTTT
cdr3_aa: CASSSWTSGGSTDTQYF

clone_size: once
d_call: TRBD1
v_call: TRBV2
j_call: TRBJ1-5
cdr3_nt: TGTGCCAGCACCGCGACAGGGAATAATCAGCCCCAGCATTTT
cdr3_aa: CASTATGNNQPQHF

clone_size: few
d_call: -
v_call: TRBV7-6
j_call: TRBJ2-7
cdr3_nt: TGTGCCAGCAGCTTAGACGGGAGTTTTTACGAGCAGTACTTC
cdr3_aa: CASSLDGSFYEQYF

clone_size: once
d_call: -
v_call: TRBV5-4
j_call: TRBJ2-7
cdr3_nt: TGTGCCAGCAGCCTCGAAGGAGCCTACGAGCAGTACTTC
cdr3_aa: CASSLEGAYEQYF

clone_size: -
d_call: TRBD1
v_call: TRBV7-9
j_call: TRBJ2-7
cdr3_nt: TGTGCCAGCAGCCCCCGGGACAGTCGCTACGAGCAGTACTTC
cdr3_aa: CASSPRDSRYEQYF

clone_size: -
d_call: -
v_call: TRBV12-3/TRBV12-4
j_call: TRBJ2-5
cdr3_nt: TGTGCCAGCAGTTTAGCCCTAGTCGAGACCCAGTACTTC
cdr3_aa: CASSLALVETQYF

clone_size: -
d_call: -
v_call: TRBV7-9
j_call: TRBJ2-7
cdr3_nt: TGTGCCAGCAGCGCAAGCCACGAGCAGTACTTC
cdr3_aa: CASSASHEQYF

clone_size: -
d_call: TRBD1
v_call: TRBV19
j_call: TRBJ2-7
cdr3_nt: TGTGCCAGTAGTATAGCCGGACAGGGAACCTACGAGCGGTACTTC
cdr3_aa: CASSIAGQGTYERYF

clone_size: -
d_call: TRBD1
v_call: TRBV10-3
j_call: TRBJ1-2
cdr3_nt: TGTGCCACCATAGAAGACAGGGGATCGGGGGGCTACACCTTC
cdr3_aa: CATIEDRGSGGYTF

clone_size: -
d_call: -
v_call: TRBV5-8
j_call: TRBJ2-7
cdr3_nt: TGTGCCAGCAGCCGAAACAGGGGAGGCTCCTACGAGCAGTACTTC
cdr3_aa: CASSRNRGGSYEQYF

clone_size: many
d_call: TRBD1
v_call: TRBV2
j_call: TRBJ2-7
cdr3_nt: TGTGCCAGCAGTGAGGGTGGTGCCCGGACAGGATTAATCTACGAGCAGTACTTC
cdr3_aa: CASSEGGARTGLIYEQYF

clone_size: many
d_call: TRBD1
v_call: TRBV3-1
j_call: TRBJ2-7
cdr3_nt: TGTGCCAGCAGCCAGGATCAGGACAGGGTCTACTACGAGCAGTACTTC
cdr3_aa: CASSQDQDRVYYEQYF

clone_size: -
d_call: -
v_call: TRBV4-3
j_call: TRBJ2-1
cdr3_nt: TGCGCCAGCAGCCCGGCCGGCTCCTACAATGAGCAGTCCTTC
cdr3_aa: CASSPAGSYNEQSF

clone_size: -
d_call: TRBD2
v_call: TRBV29-1
j_call: TRBJ2-7
cdr3_nt: TGCAGCTCAATGCGGGGGACGTCCTACGAGCAGTACTTC
cdr3_aa: CSSMRGTSYEQYF

clone_size: -
d_call: TRBD1
v_call: TRBV2
j_call: TRBJ1-2
cdr3_nt: TGTGCCAGCACCCAGGGAGGACAGGGCTACTATGGCTACACCTTC
cdr3_aa: CASTQGGQGYYGYTF

clone_size: -
d_call: -
v_call: TRBV7-9
j_call: TRBJ1-1
cdr3_nt: TGTGCCAGCAGGGTCGGTGTGAACACTGAAGCTTTCTTT
cdr3_aa: CASRVGVNTEAFF

clone_size: -
d_call: TRBD2
v_call: TRBV24-1
j_call: TRBJ2-1
cdr3_nt: TGTGCCACCAGTGTAGCGGGAGAGAACAATGAGCAGTTCTTC
cdr3_aa: CATSVAGENNEQFF

clone_size: -
d_call: TRBD2
v_call: TRBV2
j_call: TRBJ2-3
cdr3_nt: TGTGCCCTCGGGGGGAGGGCGTTCTTAGATACGCAGTATTTT
cdr3_aa: CALGGRAFLDTQYF

clone_size: few
d_call: -
v_call: TRBV25-1
j_call: TRBJ1-2
cdr3_nt: TGTGCCAGCAGTGATCGGCACACCTTC
cdr3_aa: CASSDRHTF

clone_size: -
d_call: TRBD1
v_call: TRBV2
j_call: TRBJ1-2
cdr3_nt: TGTGCCAGCAGTGCTTCGGATCGGACAGGGAACTATGGCTACACCTTC
cdr3_aa: CASSASDRTGNYGYTF

clone_size: -
d_call: -
v_call: TRBV14
j_call: TRBJ2-7
cdr3_nt: TGTGCCAGCAGCCGCGTCTCCTACGAGCAGTACTTC
cdr3_aa: CASSRVSYEQYF

clone_size: -
d_call: -
v_call: TRBV3-1
j_call: TRBJ2-7
cdr3_nt: TGTGCCAGCAGCCAAGTGGGGGTGAACGAGCAGTACTTC
cdr3_aa: CASSQVGVNEQYF

clone_size: -
d_call: TRBD1
v_call: TRBV24-1
j_call: TRBJ1-2
cdr3_nt: TGTGCCACCAGCAGGGGGCCCTATGGCTACACCTTC
cdr3_aa: CATSRGPYGYTF

clone_size: -
d_call: -
v_call: TRBV6-4
j_call: TRBJ1-2
cdr3_nt: TGTGCCAGCAGTGACTCGGGGAACTATGGCTACACCTTC
cdr3_aa: CASSDSGNYGYTF

clone_size: few
d_call: TRBD2
v_call: TRBV2
j_call: TRBJ2-7
cdr3_nt: TGTGCCAGCACCGTAGGGCGGGGGAGGAGCGAGCAGTACTTC
cdr3_aa: CASTVGRGRSEQYF

clone_size: -
d_call: TRBD1
v_call: TRBV29-1
j_call: TRBJ2-5
cdr3_nt: TGCAGCGTTTCGCAGGGGGCTAAAGAGACCCAGTACTTC
cdr3_aa: CSVSQGAKETQYF

clone_size: -
d_call: -
v_call: TRBV25-1
j_call: TRBJ2-7
cdr3_nt: TGTGCCAGCAGACCGGACGGACACGAGCAGTACTTC
cdr3_aa: CASRPDGHEQYF

clone_size: -
d_call: -
v_call: TRBV11-1
j_call: TRBJ2-1
cdr3_nt: TGTGCCAGCAGCTTAGCGGGATACGGATTTTACAATGAGCAGTTCTTC
cdr3_aa: CASSLAGYGFYNEQFF

clone_size: -
d_call: TRBD2
v_call: TRBV27
j_call: TRBJ2-1
cdr3_nt: TGTGCCAGCCGACTAGCATCCTACAATGAGCAGTTCTTC
cdr3_aa: CASRLASYNEQFF

clone_size: many
d_call: TRBD2
v_call: TRBV10-3
j_call: TRBJ2-1
cdr3_nt: TGTGCCATCAGTGAGTTTGATCTAGCGGGAGCGAACAATGAGCAGTTCTTC
cdr3_aa: CAISEFDLAGANNEQFF

clone_size: once
d_call: -
v_call: TRBV4-1
j_call: TRBJ2-1
cdr3_nt: TGCGCCAGCAGCCAAGAGAAGGCGCGGGAGCAGTTCTTC
cdr3_aa: CASSQEKAREQFF

clone_size: -
d_call: -
v_call: TRBV24-1
j_call: TRBJ1-5
cdr3_nt: TGTGCCACCCTAGAGGACAGCCATAGCAATCAGCCCCAGCATTTT
cdr3_aa: CATLEDSHSNQPQHF

clone_size: -
d_call: -
v_call: TRBV24-1
j_call: TRBJ2-3
cdr3_nt: TGTGCCACCAGTGATCTAGCAGATACGCAGTATTTT
cdr3_aa: CATSDLADTQYF

clone_size: -
d_call: TRBD1
v_call: TRBV15
j_call: TRBJ1-2
cdr3_nt: TGTGCCACCAGCAGGATTACAGGGGCCACCCCGATTAACTATGGCTACACCTTC
cdr3_aa: CATSRITGATPINYGYTF